Presented here are 3 T cell receptor beta chains from one specimen sequenced in a study of radiotherapy plus CTLA-4 blockade in lung cancer. TCRdb's copy holds only in-frame clones and misses some; the assay was immunoSEQ multiplex PCR. Altogether more than 40,000 clones are present, approximately 91% being singletons, with the ten largest covering around 7.6%. The specimen comprised peripheral blood, sampled from a patient treated with radiotherapy plus ipilimumab. The receptors originated from a human donor with non-small cell lung cancer whose response to radiotherapy plus ipilimumab could not be evaluated.

CDR3: CASRRDRNTGELFF. The DNA of the CDR3 is TGTGCCAGTCGTCGGGACAGGAACACCGGGGAGCTGTTTTTT. The J gene is TRBJ2-2, the V gene TRBV5-4; 7 bases fit TRBD1. V shed 8 bases, J shed 1 base, and the junction held 5 bases outside the gene matches. Germline V gene sequence: CDR1 SGHNT, CDR2 YYREEE (reference sequence). The CDR3 length is 14 residues.

The chain has TRBV10-1 and TRBJ2-1; 8 bases line up with TRBD2. This CDR3 contains 15 residues. V dropped 5 bases and J dropped 3; count of bases not matched to a gene: 6. Germline CDR1 and CDR2: WNHNN and SYGVQD (reference sequence). CDR3 sequence (DNA): TGCGCCAGCAGTCCCTCCAGCGGGGGCTACAATGAGCAGTTCTTC. Translated: CASSPSSGGYNEQFF.

The chain has TRBV29-1 and TRBJ2-2, with 10 nucleotides matching TRBD2. CDR1 SQVTM and CDR2 ANQGSEA come from the germline V gene. This CDR3 has 15 residues. V was clipped by 4 bases and J by 6 bases; unmatched bases: 8. The CDR3 loop is CSVGGSSGRPGELFF. For the CDR3, the DNA is TGCAGCGTTGGGGGCTCTAGCGGGAGACCCGGGGAGCTGTTTTTT.